This T cell receptor beta chain was identified in a study of blood T cell repertoires in COVID-19 (dated by TCRdb to 2020 to 2022). For the wider study: Collaborator samples came from the United States, Italy and Spain and covered acute and convalescent phases of COVID-19. Samples were obtained from the ongoing ImmuneRACE study (first 160 participants) and from some 1,200 subjects provided by 6 global collaborators. Where available, HLA class I and class II types were obtained from metadata supplied by the sample provider rather than from assay-based typing. The dataset comprised deeply sampled blood TCRbeta repertoires from subjects exposed to, actively infected with, or recovered from COVID-19. Nearly every sample came with metadata listing a de-identified subject ID, COVID-19 status, age in years and sex. The repertoires were released in a freely available public database meant as a resource for research on the immune response to SARS-CoV-2. The material from the prospective study consisted of cDNA or gDNA derived from T cells, B-cell-depleted T cells, or PBMCs. Summary of the overall study and its limitations: The quantity of clinical and demographic metadata differed by source and by participant and was supplied without curation.

Of note for this clone: It lacks a known antigen. No qualities accompany the bases; no much larger clone lies one base away.

The collaborating institutions used their own protocols to collect whole blood in K2EDTA tubes. For TCRbeta analysis, collaborator samples were shipped as frozen whole blood, as isolated PBMCs, or as DNA extracted from either sample type. The germline V gene gives CDR1 as MGHRA and CDR2 as YSYEKL. V was cut back by 1 base and J by 1 base, leaving a gap of 11 bases between them. Reading from cysteine to phenylalanine, the CDR3 counts 16 amino acids. This entry keeps only the CDR3 DNA: 48 bases, framed from base 1. TCRbeta CDR3 regions were amplified from genomic DNA by means of the immunoSEQ Assay, a bias-controlled multiplex PCR. Regarding the original processing steps: The number of nucleated cells in each sample was estimated from the amplification of reference gene primers within the assay. Sequence reads were collapsed and filtered to measure the absolute abundance of every unique TCRbeta CDR3 rearrangement. For each sample, productive Simpson clonality was calculated by taking the square root of Simpson's diversity index across productive rearrangements. The immuneACCESS repertoire file appears here via TCRdb, limited to in-frame rearrangements. These files lack a portion of the clones; in checked studies, under half of the deficit traces to unresolved V genes, and the cause of the others is not known. That table supplies the V and J calls and clone size; D and trimming were determined from the DNA. The table for this sample lists roughly 300,000 clones; about 82% of them were counted only once. The ten largest clones represent around 1.5% of the sample.

Sample: peripheral blood. The sequence was obtained from a woman in her forties or fifties with acute or convalescent COVID-19. Recombination linked TRBV4-1 to TRBJ2-1, with a weak D call of TRBD1 (5 bases match). The sequenced DNA: TGCGCCAGCAGCCAAGCAGGGCCAGGGTCCTACAATGAGCAGTTCTTC. Translated, this is CASSQAGPGSYNEQFF.